Below, 15 T cell receptor beta chains from the same sample are listed, as sequenced in a study of shared clonotypes between healthy human individuals. Data came from immunoSEQ multiplex PCR; TCRdb stores just in-frame clones and leaves some out. The table lists roughly 720,000 clones, roughly 87% of them singletons, with around a third in the top ten. Material: memory CD8+ T cells from PBMCs. Subset meaning: CD45RO+ cells pooled with CCR7-negative TemRA cells. All receptors come from a man younger than 30 in good health. Some clones in this sample may be carry-over from other donors' samples.

Notes on this clone: Within the sample, other DNA sequences also encode this same CDR3. In DNA, the CDR3 is TGCAGCGTTGTGGGGGGCAACTATGGCTACACCTTC. Its translation: CSVVGGNYGYTF. This sequence joins TRBV29-1 and TRBJ1-2; D is perhaps TRBD1 (6 bases). The CDR3 is made up of 12 amino acids. Germline V gives CDR1 SQVTM, CDR2 ANQGSEA. V was shortened by 4 bases and J by 2 bases, with 8 bases between the two germline ends.

The chain combines TRBV9 with TRBJ2-7; tentative D call: TRBD2 (6 bases). The germline V and J ends were trimmed by 0 bases and 2 bases, with 9 bases remaining between them. The CDR3 consists of 14 residues. CDR1 is SGDLS, CDR2 YYNGEE, per germline. CDR3 nucleotides: TGTGCCAGCAGCGTAGGGGCGGGAACCTACGAGCAGTACTTC. It encodes CASSVGAGTYEQYF.

The chain is built from TRBV27 and TRBJ2-1; TRBD2 matches 7 bases. CDR3 size: 17 residues. Germline CDR1 reads MNHEY; CDR2 reads SMNVEV (reference sequence). J lost 3 bases, V lost 5 bases, and 13 bases had no gene match. CDR3 amino acids: CASSLLGTTSLYNEQFF. The CDR3 DNA sequence: TGTGCCAGCAGTCTTTTGGGGACTACCAGCCTCTACAATGAGCAGTTCTTC.

J is TRBJ2-7 and V is TRBV29-1; no clear D. CDR1 is SQVTM, CDR2 ANQGSEA, per germline. The length of the CDR3 is 13 residues. V was pared by 4 bases and J by 0 bases, with 10 bases between. The CDR3 coding sequence is TGCAGCGTTGTTACCTCGGCCTCCTACGAGCAGTACTTC. Protein: CSVVTSASYEQYF.

The J gene is TRBJ2-2, the V gene TRBV7-9; possible D gene TRBD2, 5 bases. The germline gives CDR1 SEHNR, CDR2 FQNEAQ (reference sequence). The V end lost 5 bases, the J end lost 6 bases, and 22 bases lay between the germline ends. The CDR3 extends over 17 amino acids. This CDR3 is CASSPPFPQTRAGELFF. CDR3 nucleotides: TGTGCCAGCAGCCCCCCCTTTCCCCAGACGAGGGCCGGGGAGCTGTTTTTT.

The chain combines TRBV28 with TRBJ2-4, with D perhaps matching TRBD1 (5 bases). Germline-derived CDR1 and CDR2 are MDHEN and SYDVKM. Trimming cost V 4 bases and J 3 bases, with 19 bases left between them. CDR3 length equals 17 residues. Here the CDR3 reads CASSSWLQGPGKNIQYF. CDR3 sequence (DNA): TGTGCCAGCAGTTCATGGCTGCAGGGCCCGGGCAAAAACATTCAGTACTTC.

This chain joins TRBV10-3 and TRBJ2-1, with a tentative D call TRBD1 (6 bases). There are 14 residues in the CDR3. The V gene's germline CDR1 is ENHRY and CDR2 SYGVKD. V was clipped by 3 bases and J by 8 bases, with 14 bases between them. Written as DNA, the CDR3 is TGTGCCATCAGTGAAGGGGGAGTTGGCGATGAGCAGTTCTTC. Its translation: CAISEGGVGDEQFF.

CDR3 DNA: TGTGCCAGCAGCATAACCGCGACTAGCGGGAGAGGCAATGAGCAGTTCTTC. Its translation: CASSITATSGRGNEQFF. The chain is built from TRBV7-9 and TRBJ2-1; 12 bases agree with TRBD2. Germline trimming cut 5 bases from V and 6 bases from J; bases unmatched to any gene: 11. Germline assignment: CDR1 SEHNR and CDR2 FQNEAQ (reference sequence). CDR3 size: 17 residues. Based on the CDR3 plus reference TRBV7-9 and TRBJ2-1, the full variable domain is DTGVSQNPRHKITKRGQNVTFRCDPISEHNRLYWYRQTLGQGPEFLTYFQNEAQLEKSRLLSDRFSAERPKGSFSTLEIQRTEQGDSAMYLCASSITATSGRGNEQFFGPGTRLTVL.

This clone was found many times. The chain couples TRBV11-1 to TRBJ2-7; 8 bases are shared with TRBD1. The germline gives CDR1 SGHAT, CDR2 FQDESV (reference sequence). V gave up 2 bases and J gave up 4 bases; unmatched junction bases: 10. The CDR3 runs 16 residues. Written as DNA, the CDR3 is TGTGCCAGCAGCTTACACGGTGGGACAGGAGCGTACGAGCAGTACTTC. Translated: CASSLHGGTGAYEQYF.

V gene TRBV15 combines with J gene TRBJ1-2, with a possible D match to TRBD1 (5 bases). The CDR3 has 17 residues. V lost 0 bases and J lost 0, with 14 bases in between. CDR1 is LNHNV and CDR2 is YYDKDF in the germline V gene (reference sequence). This CDR3 reads CATSRDRMGGANYGYTF. CDR3 DNA: TGTGCCACCAGCAGAGATCGGATGGGGGGGGCTAACTATGGCTACACCTTC.

The gene calls are TRBV19 and TRBJ2-3; D remains ambiguous. Per the germline V gene, CDR1 is LNHDA and CDR2 is SQIVND (reference sequence). The V and J ends lost 3 bases and 7 bases respectively, with 5 bases between them. This CDR3 spans 11 amino acids. CDR3: CASSIGHTQYF. As DNA, the CDR3 is TGTGCCAGTAGTATCGGACATACGCAGTATTTT. Together with reference TRBV19 and TRBJ2-3, the CDR3 gives the full variable domain: DGGITQSPKYLFRKEGQNVTLSCEQNLNHDAMYWYRQDPGQGLRLIYYSQIVNDFQKGDIAEGYSVSREKKESFPLTVTSAQKNPTAFYLCASSIGHTQYFGPGTRLTVL.

The V gene is TRBV12-5, the J gene TRBJ1-3; D remains unclear. CDR1 is LGHNT and CDR2 is FRNRAP in the germline V gene. The germline V and J ends were trimmed by 4 bases and 4 bases, with 17 bases remaining between them. The CDR3 contains 16 residues. CDR3 nucleotides: TGTGCTAGTGGTTCTCGCACTGGAAGCGAAGGAAACACCATATATTTT. This gives the protein CASGSRTGSEGNTIYF. The full variable domain, rest sourced from reference TRBV12-5 and TRBJ1-3, is DARVTQTPRHKVTEMGQEVTMRCQPILGHNTVFWYRQTMMQGLELLAYFRNRAPLDDSGMPKDRFSAEMPDATLATLKIQPSEPRDSAVYFCASGSRTGSEGNTIYFGEGSWLTVV.

The chain joins TRBV28 to TRBJ1-1; no definite D call. Germline CDR1 MDHEN, CDR2 SYDVKM. V shed 6 bases and J shed 0 bases, with 17 bases lying between them. The CDR3 runs to 16 residues. DNA of the CDR3: TGTGCCAGCAGCTCCCCTCGGGAAACGATGAACACTGAAGCTTTCTTT. Protein sequence: CASSSPRETMNTEAFF.

The genes are TRBV6-5 and TRBJ2-7, with 9 nucleotides matching TRBD1. CDR1 and CDR2 from the germline V gene are MNHEY and SVGAGI. CDR3 length: 15 amino acids. The J segment lost 2 bases and the V segment lost 2 bases, leaving 4 bases of the junction unmatched. Here the CDR3 reads CASSYRTGDTYEQYF. CDR3 in DNA: TGTGCCAGCAGTTACAGGACAGGGGATACCTACGAGCAGTACTTC.

The chain recombines TRBV5-6 with TRBJ2-2; D unclear. Germline CDR1 and CDR2: SGHDT and YYEEEE. The CDR3 is 13 amino acids. The V and J ends lost 0 bases and 4 bases respectively, with 4 bases between them. The CDR3 nucleotides are TGTGCCAGCAGCTTGGTAGGCACCGGGGAGCTGTTTTTT. Translated, it gives CASSLVGTGELFF.